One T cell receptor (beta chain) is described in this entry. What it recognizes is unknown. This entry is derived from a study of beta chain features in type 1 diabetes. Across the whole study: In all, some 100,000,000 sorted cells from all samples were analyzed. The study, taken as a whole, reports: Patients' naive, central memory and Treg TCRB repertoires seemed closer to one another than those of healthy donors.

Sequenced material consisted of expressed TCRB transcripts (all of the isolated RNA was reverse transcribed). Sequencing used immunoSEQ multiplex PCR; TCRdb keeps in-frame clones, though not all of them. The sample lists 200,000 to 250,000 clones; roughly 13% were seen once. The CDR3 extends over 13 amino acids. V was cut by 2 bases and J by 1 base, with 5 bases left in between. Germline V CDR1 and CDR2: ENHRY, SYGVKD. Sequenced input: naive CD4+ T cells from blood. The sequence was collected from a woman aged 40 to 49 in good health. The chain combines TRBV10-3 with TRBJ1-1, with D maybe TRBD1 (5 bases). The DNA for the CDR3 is TGTGCCATCAGTGAGACAGGGAACACTGAAGCTTTCTTT. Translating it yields CAISETGNTEAFF.